This T cell receptor beta chain was obtained from a study of T cells in localized non-small cell lung cancer. Of note for this clone: The antigen remains undetermined.

Libraries were prepared by immunoSEQ multiplex PCR; TCRdb keeps only in-frame clonotypes and omits some of them. This sample carries 35,000 to 50,000 clones, roughly 77% of them seen once, and the ten largest clones take over 30%. Overall study results and limits: Among blood samples, higher T cell density accompanied longer overall survival. Sequencing was restricted to one tumor region; therefore, heterogeneity remains possible. Of the top 100 tumor clones, median 57 were in adjacent lung, 25 to 35 among its top 100. Highest T cell clonality was seen in uninvolved adjacent lung, surpassing that measured in tumor.

The material sequenced was PBMCs, taken before any cancer treatment. This receptor was identified in a woman aged 35 to 75 with stage II squamous cell lung carcinoma.

CDR3 residues: CASSRFSGANVLTF. CDR3 sequence (DNA): TGTGCCAGCAGCCGCTTCTCTGGGGCCAACGTCCTGACTTTC. The chain is built from TRBV7-6 and TRBJ2-6, with D unresolved. CDR1 and CDR2 from the germline V gene are SGHVS and FNYEAQ. CDR3 length: 14 residues. V lost 5 bases and J lost 0, with 5 bases in between.